These 21 T cell receptor beta chains were sequenced from one sample in a study of regulatory T cells in long-lasting Graves disease. The time point: newly diagnosed GD, antithyroid drugs for less than 3 months. The TCR library was made from RNA that had been extracted from PBMCs in TRIzol. Arm-PCR of CDR3 regions and iRepertoire HTBI primers were the basis on which TCR beta libraries were built. TCRdb ran MiXCR on the multiplex PCR reads and lists one entry per CDR3 protein. The table has more than 450,000 distinct CDR3 sequences, 12% seen once; the top ten hold roughly 8.9%. These data were also reused for a study on T cells in Graves' hyperthyroidism and ophthalmopathy.

The sequenced sample was peripheral blood mononuclear cells (PBMCs), obtained at new diagnosis, from a patient treated with antithyroid drugs. The receptors shown here come from a woman aged 30 to 39 with Graves disease.

The chain recombines TRBV15 with TRBJ2-1; 12 positions agree with TRBD2. Germline CDR1 and CDR2: LNHNV and YYDKDF (reference sequence). V lost 1 base and J lost 6; bases outside the gene matches: 1. The CDR3 is 15 residues long. CDR3 sequence: CATSRGTSGTNEQFF. In nucleotides, the CDR3 is TGTGCCACCAGCAGAGGGACTAGCGGGACCAATGAGCAGTTCTTC. The full variable domain, completed using reference TRBV15 and TRBJ2-1, is DAMVIQNPRYQVTQFGKPVTLSCSQTLNHNVMYWYQQKSSQAPKLLFHYYDKDFNNEADTPDNFQSRRPNTSFCFLDIRSPGLGDTAMYLCATSRGTSGTNEQFFGPGTRLTVL.

Only a few counts were recorded for this clonotype. A much larger clone is a single base away; this may be a read error. The J gene is TRBJ2-7, the V gene TRBV28, with 10 bases lining up with TRBD1. The germline gives CDR1 MDHEN, CDR2 SYDVKM. The CDR3 length is 15 residues. CDR3 sequence reads: CVSRNRDRGFYEQYF. The CDR3 DNA follows: TGTGTCAGCAGAAACCGGGACAGGGGCTTCTACGAGCAGTACTTC.

The V call is TRBV20-1, the J call TRBJ1-2; TRBD1 is a possible D gene (6 bases). Trimming pared 6 bases from V and 7 bases from J, leaving 21 bases between. The CDR3 contains 14 residues. Germline V CDR1 and CDR2: DFQATT, SNEGSKA (reference sequence). In DNA form, the CDR3 reads TGCAGTGCGCTAGGAGCGGGGGGCGGGTTTGGCTACACCTTC. Protein: CSALGAGGGFGYTF.

This clonotype was seen once. The CDR3 reads CASSSYGRIAGGPVYNEQFF. The CDR3 region has the DNA TGTGCCAGCAGTTCATACGGAAGAATAGCGGGAGGGCCGGTTTACAATGAGCAGTTCTTC. The chain is built from TRBV27 and TRBJ2-1, with TRBD2 matching 11 bases. The CDR3 has 20 amino acids. CDR1 MNHEY and CDR2 SMNVEV come from the germline V gene (reference sequence). The V and J ends lost 4 bases and 4 bases, in that order; junction bases with no gene match: 18.

This clonotype was seen at least ten times. The rearrangement uses TRBV18 and TRBJ1-2; 7 bases agree with TRBD1. CDR1 and CDR2 (germline): KGHSH, LQKENI. The CDR3 loop spans 14 amino acids. With V trimmed by 1 base and J by 3 bases, 2 bases remained unmatched. CDR3 nucleotides: TGTGCCAGCTCACCACAGGGGGCGGACTATGGCTACACCTTC. Amino acid sequence: CASSPQGADYGYTF.

The sample holds many counts of this clonotype. The V and J genes are TRBV20-1 and TRBJ2-5, with 9 bases identical to TRBD2. Germline assignment: CDR1 DFQATT and CDR2 SNEGSKA (reference sequence). The CDR3 totals 18 residues. The ends lost 3 bases at V and 2 bases at J; junction bases unmatched: 16. In DNA form, the CDR3 reads TGCAGTGCTAGCCCCCCCACGTGGGTAGCGGGAGCTCAAGAGACCCAGTACTTC. It specifies CSASPPTWVAGAQETQYF.

The table lists this clonotype with many counts. The chain recombines TRBV27 with TRBJ2-7; 8 bases match TRBD1. Germline loops: CDR1 MNHEY, CDR2 SMNVEV (reference sequence). The CDR3 is 15 amino acids. The V segment lost 3 bases and the J segment 4 bases; nucleotides outside the gene matches: 8. The CDR3 loop is CASSFTGTGPYEQYF. The CDR3 nucleotides read TGTGCCAGCAGTTTTACCGGGACAGGCCCTTACGAGCAGTACTTC.

The sample holds many counts of this clonotype. The chain employs TRBV2 and TRBJ2-5, with 7 nucleotides matching TRBD2. Trimming removed 7 bases from V and 2 bases from J; junction bases left unmatched: 4. In germline, CDR1 is SNHLY, CDR2 FYNNEI. The CDR3 sequence is 13 residues long. The CDR3 region has the DNA TGTGCCAGCACCCGGACTAGGCAAGAGACCCAGTACTTC. It yields the protein CASTRTRQETQYF. The entire variable domain, with the rest obtained from reference TRBV2 and TRBJ2-5, is as follows: EPEVTQTPSHQVTQMGQEVILRCVPISNHLYFYWYRQILGQKVEFLVSFYNNEISEKSEIFDDQFSVERPDGSNFTLKIRSTKLEDSAMYFCASTRTRQETQYFGPGTRLLVL.

In this sample, this clonotype turned up a few times. The chain joins TRBV6-2 or TRBV6-3 to TRBJ1-2; no reliable D call. CDR3 length: 13 amino acids. Germline CDR1 and CDR2: MNHEY and SVGEGT. V shed 2 bases and J shed 3 bases, with 7 bases lying between them. CDR3 in DNA: TGTGCCAGCAGTTACGGGATTTACTATGGCTACACCTTC. The encoded protein is CASSYGIYYGYTF.

This clonotype has just a few counts. This chain connects TRBV28 to TRBJ1-2, with D uncertain. V was trimmed by 3 bases and J by 7 bases, leaving 9 bases between them. The CDR3 covers 12 residues. From germline, CDR1 is MDHEN and CDR2 SYDVKM. CDR3 protein: CASSFLSSGYTF. CDR3 DNA sequence: TGTGCCAGCAGTTTCCTTTCGAGTGGCTACACCTTC.

CDR3 DNA sequence: TGTGCCAGCAGCACAGGGGAATCCTACAATGAGCAGTTCTTC. Protein: CASSTGESYNEQFF. V is TRBV4-2 and J is TRBJ2-1, with 7 bases matching TRBD1. After removal of 5 bases from V and 1 base from J, the junction contained 2 bases not matched to a gene. The CDR3 has 14 residues. Germline CDR1 LGHNA, CDR2 YNFKEQ.

Only a few counts were recorded for this clonotype. V is TRBV6-5 and J is TRBJ2-1; a weak D match, TRBD1 (5 bases). This CDR3 has 13 amino acids. Germline values: CDR1 MNHEY, CDR2 SVGAGI. Trimming pared 0 bases from V and 10 bases from J, leaving 10 bases between. CDR3 residues: CASSYSLGVEQFF. The DNA of the CDR3 is TGTGCCAGCAGTTACTCATTAGGGGTCGAGCAGTTCTTC.

The V gene is TRBV11-2, the J gene TRBJ2-3; 10 nucleotides line up with TRBD2. Germline CDR1 and CDR2: SGHAT and FQNNGV. V was clipped by 4 bases and J by 1 base; unmatched bases: 5. The CDR3 consists of 16 residues. CDR3 sequence (DNA): TGTGCCAGCAGCTCAAGCGGGAGGGCCGGCACAGATACGCAGTATTTT. This translates into CASSSSGRAGTDTQYF.

This clonotype was detected ten times or more. This chain connects TRBV19 to TRBJ2-3; possible D gene TRBD1, 5 bases. This CDR3 is built from 13 residues. V was clipped by 3 bases and J by 6 bases, with 10 bases between them. Germline V CDR1 and CDR2: LNHDA, SQIVND (reference sequence). The CDR3 DNA is TGTGCCAGTAGTATGACCAGGGTGGATACGCAGTATTTT. It codes for CASSMTRVDTQYF.

This clonotype came up many times. The J gene is TRBJ2-7, the V gene TRBV29-1; TRBD2 matches at 7 bases. The CDR3 runs 14 residues. The germline V gene encodes CDR1 SQVTM and CDR2 ANQGSEA. The ends lost 7 bases at V and 2 bases at J; junction bases unmatched: 11. As DNA, the CDR3 is TGCAGCGCCCTCGCGGGAGCCCCTGCCTACGAGCAGTACTTC. Its protein is CSALAGAPAYEQYF.

In its sample, this clonotype was seen many times. This chain joins TRBV27 and TRBJ2-3; D tentatively fits TRBD1 or TRBD2 (6 bases each). This CDR3 has 16 residues. Germline V CDR1 and CDR2: MNHEY, SMNVEV (reference sequence). The germline V and J ends were trimmed by 2 bases and 1 base, with 13 bases remaining between them. The CDR3 bases are TGTGCCAGCAGTTTAACCTCTCGGGGGCGCACAGATACGCAGTATTTT. Translated, it gives CASSLTSRGRTDTQYF.

The genes are TRBV20-1 and TRBJ1-6; 8 nucleotides agree with TRBD1. Germline CDR1 and CDR2: DFQATT and SNEGSKA (reference sequence). CDR3 length equals 13 residues. Unmatched junction bases numbered 2, after V lost 4 bases and J lost 6 bases. The CDR3 region is CSATRGLNSPLHF. The DNA of the CDR3 is TGCAGTGCTACCAGGGGGCTTAATTCACCCCTCCACTTT.

This clonotype was detected ten times or more. CDR3 bases: TGCAGTGCTAGAGAACGCAGGAAAGGAGTCTATGGCTACACCTTC. It translates to CSARERRKGVYGYTF. The genes are TRBV20-1 and TRBJ1-2; no clear D. V lost 0 bases and J lost 4, with 15 bases in between. This CDR3 region has 15 residues. The germline gives CDR1 DFQATT, CDR2 SNEGSKA (reference sequence).

CDR3 in amino acids: CASSILAALDEQYF. For the CDR3, the DNA is TGTGCCAGCAGTATCCTAGCGGCCCTTGACGAGCAGTACTTC. This chain links TRBV6-1 with TRBJ2-1; TRBD2 matches 7 bases. TRBJ2-7 explains the end of the DNA better; the J call may be wrong. This CDR3 contains 14 residues. Germline V gene data show CDR1 as MNHNS and CDR2 as SASEGT.

This rearrangement joins TRBV19 to TRBJ1-4; D uncertain. This CDR3 is built from 15 residues. V shed 7 bases and J shed 6 bases, with 18 bases lying between them. Per germline, CDR1 LNHDA and CDR2 SQIVND (reference sequence). The CDR3 nucleotides read TGTGCCAGTAATGCTCGGGGATATCGGGATGAAAAACTGTTTTTT. Translated: CASNARGYRDEKLFF.

This clonotype was counted many times. The gene calls are TRBV18 and TRBJ2-3; D may match TRBD1 or TRBD2 (5 bases each). The V gene's germline CDR1 is KGHSH and CDR2 LQKENI. V was pared by 3 bases and J by 2 bases, with 21 bases between. The CDR3 consists of 18 residues. CDR3 residues: CASSPYSSKTGHTDTQYF. The CDR3 DNA reads as TGTGCCAGCTCACCCTATTCTAGCAAGACGGGGCACACAGATACGCAGTATTTT.